This T cell receptor beta chain was found in a study of cytomegalovirus exposure and HLA in healthy donors (dated by TCRdb to between 2016 and 2019). For context, the study as a whole: An earlier analysis of roughly 570 of the donors reported about 260 Gb of sequence data and 95 million to 140 million unique TCR beta sequences obtained from around 180 million T cells. Approximately 310 gigabases of sequencing data and 80 million or so unique TCR sequences were included in an early release covering about 700 HLA-typed donors. Among the approximately 400 genotyped donors, around 81% belonged to the genetic ancestry cluster associated with self-reported Caucasian donors. The aim of the study was to test whether cataloging public T cell receptors could identify signatures of past pathogen exposure. The study used immunosequencing to profile the T cell repertoires of hundreds of subjects and linked those repertoires to cytomegalovirus serostatus. Along with the roughly 610-subject first cohort, a separate validation cohort of around 120 different subjects was used. The study combined high-throughput TCR immunosequencing, statistical association of individual TCRs with disease status, and machine learning to predict cytomegalovirus infection status. To study patterns of TCR occurrence, a later analysis re-analyzed previously published TCR beta repertoires from just over 650 donors and added high-resolution HLA genotyping. In the later analysis, no new phenotypic data were used to find candidate immune exposures; instead, reliance was placed on TCR beta sequences and their occurrence across donors. An earlier analysis of 587 of the donors applied high-throughput TCR beta sequencing to assess whether each TCR beta V gene segment acted as functional or pseudogenic. Donor age, sex, ethnicity and CMV serostatus were collected together with the repertoire data. In a later genetic analysis, genome-wide SNP genotypes for 398 of the 666 donors were used, and that subset was treated as a discovery cohort. Every discovery cohort repertoire had been produced on one sequencing platform. HLA typing included class I and class II loci at four-digit resolution. Typing coverage differed by locus: A, B, C, DRB1 and DQB1 were typed in roughly 620-630 donors, DQA1 in about 560, DPA1 in 600 to 610, and DPB1 in 400 to 490. Four to six DR-DQ haplotypes were handled as single units for association and clustering because linkage in the cohort was strong. Among over 350 genotyped donors of the cohort, an average of around 240,000 unique TCR beta nucleotide sequences were sequenced per donor, about a sixth of them non-productive. Summary of the overall study and its limitations: In a later genetic analysis, fewer N-insertions in productive TCRs were reported among donors in an Asian-associated ancestry cluster than the approximately 710-donor mean. A later analysis found that most CMV-associated TCR beta chains appeared HLA-restricted, with HLA associations seemingly driven largely by CMV exposure. In a later analysis, 16,951 TCR beta sequences were associated with specific HLA alleles at a false discovery rate of 0.05. Over 15 rarely observed V segments, including chromosome 9 orphons, were excluded from the earlier analysis of a few hundred of the donors because counts were too low. Linkage disequilibrium might explain the correlated functional status among segregating V segments, but an unknown experimental factor could not be ruled out. In a later analysis, several top co-occurrence clusters were reported to appear linked to parvovirus B19, influenza, CMV and Epstein-Barr virus. Roughly uniform sequencing depth across donors was assumed in presence/absence analyses, although this assumption may not hold. For the cohort, immune exposure information was limited to CMV serostatus. A further reported finding was that TCR beta sequences accurately predicted the HLA-A and HLA-B alleles for most subjects in the first cohort. The authors suggested that the approach could potentially be generalized to other disease states and immunological phenotypes. An earlier analysis of some 590 of the donors showed that most TCR beta V segments appeared in productive rearrangements either about 90% or about 30% of the time, which broadly matched IMGT annotations. In a later genetic analysis, a missense DCLRE1C variant was associated with V-gene and J-gene trimming of TCR beta chains, and the association was replicated in an independent cohort. Most TCR sequences were seen in very few donors, while some public TCRs were found in many individuals. Cytomegalovirus status was reported to be diagnosed by the classifier with high specificity and sensitivity in both the original and validation cohorts. A few of the identified cytomegalovirus-associated TCR beta chains were confirmed in vitro to be specific for cytomegalovirus antigens. Only TCR beta chains were sequenced in this cohort, and the absence of alpha or paired-chain data limited detectable features. The study gave a list of about 150 TCR beta chains associated with cytomegalovirus. A group of highly shared sequence variants was considered likely to be a technical artifact of the sequencing pipeline. In a later analysis, HLA-associated TCR beta chains showed more clonal expansion and lower generation probabilities than non-associated chains that were equally common. The 87-base-pair reads could not distinguish some IMGT-functional V segments, including TRBV6-2 and TRBV6-3, so those segments were excluded. Because some donors lacked HLA typing at each locus, the association tests relied only on the typed subset. Assigning TCR associations to individual alleles was difficult when HLA alleles, especially DR and DQ, strongly co-occurred. In a later analysis, TCR association rates were found to vary across HLA loci, with the most associated TCRs seen for DRB1 alleles and the fewest for HLA-C alleles.

Libraries were constructed by the immunoSEQ multiplex PCR assay. The multiplex PCR relied on a mix of 60 forward primers for TCR Vbeta segments and 13 reverse primers for TCR Jbeta segments. Amplification of the CDR3 region of rearranged TCR beta genes was performed with a multiplex PCR assay on genomic DNA. Amplified TCR beta libraries were sequenced as 87-base-pair reads on the Illumina HiSeq System. The source study handled its data this way. A later analysis tallied around 82 million unique TCR beta chains across the 660 or so repertoires, and approximately 12 million of those chains were shared by two or more donors. Raw reads were error-corrected and collapsed into unique sequences with a nearest-neighbor algorithm that merged closely related sequences to remove PCR and sequencing errors. Alignment of CDR3 sequences to IMGT reference sequences was used to assign V, D and J gene segments. For a sequence to be retained, at least a six-nucleotide match to both a V gene segment and a J gene segment was required. Rearrangements were called productive when the CDR3 lacked stop codons and stayed in frame with V and J; all others were non-productive. Following IMGT convention, CDR3 was defined as the stretch from the second conserved V-encoded cysteine to the conserved J-encoded phenylalanine. In an earlier analysis of 587 of the donors, sequences lacking an unambiguous match to a single V gene segment were excluded. An earlier analysis of several hundred of the donors called V segments functional above 56.7% productive rearrangements and segregating when the between-donor standard deviation exceeded 5%. A statistical classification framework was developed to diagnose cytomegalovirus status using the catalog of TCR beta chain sequences. V and J gene assignment, in a later analysis, came from comparing TCR nucleotide sequences with IMGT/GENE-DB human TR gene sequences. In a later analysis, CDR3 sequences and most-parsimonious VDJ recombination scenarios were assigned using the TCRdist pipeline. In a later analysis, each TCR beta chain was defined by its CDR3 amino acid sequence together with its V-gene family, and reads lacking a unique V-gene family were excluded. A later analysis removed several hundred highly shared, low-generation-probability nucleotide sequences to deal with suspected cross-contamination and a sequencing artifact. In a later analysis, a clonal expansion index for each public chain was calculated from normalized within-repertoire ranks of inferred template counts. A later analysis computed generation probabilities with a VDJ recombination model fitted to out-of-frame rearrangements, and checked the results against IGoR. In a later analysis, hypergeometric tests were used to score TCR-TCR, TCR-HLA and TCR-CMV co-occurrence, with a repertoire-size bias correction applied to TCR pairs. A later analysis estimated false discovery rates by permuting HLA or CMV assignments 20 times. A later analysis grouped co-occurring TCRs with DBSCAN, adding TCRdist sequence similarity when clustering within HLA-allele-positive subsets. For co-occurrence clustering, repertoires with fewer than 30,000 or more than 120,000 public chains were excluded, along with about five repertoires with anomalous nucleotide sharing. Imported from immuneACCESS, the table was reduced by TCRdb to in-frame sequences with V and J called. These copies leave out some clones; in studies compared against another copy, an unresolved V gene accounts for under half, and the cause of the remainder is not known. For V, J and clone size, that table is used; D and trimming come from the DNA. The sample table contains roughly 120,000 clones; only one count was recorded for roughly two thirds of them. The ten biggest clones cover roughly 8% of the sample.

The CDR3 numbers 17 residues from cysteine through phenylalanine. Only the CDR3 region is kept as DNA, spanning 51 bases read in frame from base 1. The germline V gene specifies MGHRA as CDR1 and YSYEKL as CDR2. Deletion took 2 bases off V and 0 bases off J, with a span of 14 bases between the germline ends. This clone was counted once. The antigen this receptor binds is unknown. The input lacks base qualities; no much larger clone sits a single base away. The cohort was made up of 500 to 850 healthy bone marrow donors. Cohort members were all nominally healthy when sampled, although unrecorded immune exposures were likely present. The donor was CMV seronegative and was included in the group of a few hundred seronegative cohort members. A peripheral blood sample was provided by each donor, and peripheral blood mononuclear cells were used for TCR beta sequencing. The Qiagen DNeasy Blood Extraction Kit was used to extract genomic DNA from the blood cell samples.

This receptor was identified in a man in his forties in good health and CMV-seronegative. Recombination joined TRBV4-1 with TRBJ2-1; the D segment could be TRBD2, given 5 matching bases. Sequencing used PBMCs. The nucleotide sequence is given as TGCGCCAGCAGCCAATATCCTAGCCGGAGCTCCTACAATGAGCAGTTCTTC. Its protein is CASSQYPSRSSYNEQFF.